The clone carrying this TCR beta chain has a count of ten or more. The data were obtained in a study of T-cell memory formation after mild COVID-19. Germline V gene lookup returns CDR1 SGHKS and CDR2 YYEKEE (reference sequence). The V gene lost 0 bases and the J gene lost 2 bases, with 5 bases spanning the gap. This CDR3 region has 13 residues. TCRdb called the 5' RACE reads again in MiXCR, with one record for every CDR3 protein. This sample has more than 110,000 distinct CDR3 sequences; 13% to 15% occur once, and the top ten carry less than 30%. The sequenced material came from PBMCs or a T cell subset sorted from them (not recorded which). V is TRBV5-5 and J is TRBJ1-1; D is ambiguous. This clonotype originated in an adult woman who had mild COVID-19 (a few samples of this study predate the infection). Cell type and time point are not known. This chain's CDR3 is CASSLDLNTEAFF. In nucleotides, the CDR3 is TGTGCCAGCAGCTTGGACTTAAACACTGAAGCTTTCTTT.